This T cell receptor beta chain was identified in a study of blood T cells in healthy people across ages. A second PCR of about 6 to 11 cycles used a sample-barcoded 5' primer and a J-beta primer mix. In TCRdb, the 5' RACE reads were re-called with MiXCR into one record per CDR3 protein. Of roughly 1,300,000 distinct CDR3 sequences listed, approximately 59% are singletons. Sequencing used blood. The sequence was collected from a man younger than 35 in good health.

CDR3 in amino acids: CASSLDWTEPYEQYF. In DNA form, the CDR3 reads TGTGCCAGCAGCTTGGATTGGACGGAACCCTACGAGCAGTACTTC. The J gene is TRBJ2-7, the V gene TRBV5-5; no reliable D call. Germline V gene sequence: CDR1 SGHKS, CDR2 YYEKEE (reference sequence). V shed 0 bases and J shed 2 bases, with 12 bases lying between them. The CDR3 loop spans 15 amino acids.